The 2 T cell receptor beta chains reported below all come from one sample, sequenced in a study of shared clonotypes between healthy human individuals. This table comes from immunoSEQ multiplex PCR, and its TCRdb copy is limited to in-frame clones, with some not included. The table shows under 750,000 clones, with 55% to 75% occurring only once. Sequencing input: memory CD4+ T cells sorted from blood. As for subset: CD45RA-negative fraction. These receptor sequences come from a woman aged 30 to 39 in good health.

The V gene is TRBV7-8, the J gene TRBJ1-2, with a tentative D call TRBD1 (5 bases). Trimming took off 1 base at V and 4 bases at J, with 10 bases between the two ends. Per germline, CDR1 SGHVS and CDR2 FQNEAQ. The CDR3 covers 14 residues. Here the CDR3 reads CASSLDVGPYGYTF. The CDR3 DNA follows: TGTGCCAGCAGCTTAGACGTGGGACCCTATGGCTACACCTTC.

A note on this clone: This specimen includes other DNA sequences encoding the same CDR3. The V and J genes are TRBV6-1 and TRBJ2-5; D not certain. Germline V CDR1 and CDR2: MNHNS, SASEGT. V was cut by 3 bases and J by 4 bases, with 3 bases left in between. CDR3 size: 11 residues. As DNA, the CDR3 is TGTGCCAGCAGTGAGGTAGAGACCCAGTACTTC. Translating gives CASSEVETQYF.